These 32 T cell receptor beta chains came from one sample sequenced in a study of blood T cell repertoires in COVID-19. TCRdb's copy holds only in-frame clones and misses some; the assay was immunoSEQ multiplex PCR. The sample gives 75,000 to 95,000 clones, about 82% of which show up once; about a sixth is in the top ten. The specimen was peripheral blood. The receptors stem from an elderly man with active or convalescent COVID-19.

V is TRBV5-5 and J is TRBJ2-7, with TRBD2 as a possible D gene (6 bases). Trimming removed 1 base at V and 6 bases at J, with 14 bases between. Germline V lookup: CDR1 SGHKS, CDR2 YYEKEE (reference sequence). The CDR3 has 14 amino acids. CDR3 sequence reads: CASSLIQQGGEQYV. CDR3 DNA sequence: TGTGCCAGCAGCTTGATTCAGCAGGGAGGCGAGCAGTACGTC.

CDR3 sequence: CASSLHGQGAETAYGYTF. The CDR3 nucleotides read TGTGCCAGCAGTTTACACGGACAGGGGGCTGAAACGGCGTATGGCTACACCTTC. The rearrangement uses TRBV28 and TRBJ1-2; 11 bases fit TRBD1. There are 18 residues in the CDR3. V shed 2 bases, J shed 5 bases, and the junction held 13 bases outside the gene matches. CDR1 and CDR2 from the germline V gene are MDHEN and SYDVKM.

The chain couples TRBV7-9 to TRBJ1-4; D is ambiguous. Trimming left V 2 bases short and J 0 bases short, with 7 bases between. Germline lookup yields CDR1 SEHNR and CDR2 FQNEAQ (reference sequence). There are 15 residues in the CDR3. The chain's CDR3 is CASSLTVATNEKLFF. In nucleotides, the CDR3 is TGTGCCAGCAGCTTAACAGTTGCAACTAATGAAAAACTGTTTTTT.

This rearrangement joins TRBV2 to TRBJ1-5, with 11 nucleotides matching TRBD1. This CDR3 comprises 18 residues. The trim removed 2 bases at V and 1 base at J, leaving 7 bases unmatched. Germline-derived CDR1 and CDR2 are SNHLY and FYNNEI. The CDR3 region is CASSETGTGGGSNQPQHF. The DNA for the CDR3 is TGTGCCAGCAGTGAAACCGGGACAGGGGGTGGAAGCAATCAGCCCCAGCATTTT.

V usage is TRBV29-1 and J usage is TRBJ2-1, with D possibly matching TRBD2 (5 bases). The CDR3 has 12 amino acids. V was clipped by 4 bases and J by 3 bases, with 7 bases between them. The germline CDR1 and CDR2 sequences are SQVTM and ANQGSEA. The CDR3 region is CSVVRVYNEQFF. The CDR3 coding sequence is TGCAGCGTTGTGAGGGTCTACAATGAGCAGTTCTTC.

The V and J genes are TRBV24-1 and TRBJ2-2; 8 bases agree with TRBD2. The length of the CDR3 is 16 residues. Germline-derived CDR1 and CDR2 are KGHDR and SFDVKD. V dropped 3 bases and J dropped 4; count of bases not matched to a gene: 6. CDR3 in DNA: TGTGCCACCAGTGATCGCGGGAGGCCCGGCACCGGGGAGCTGTTTTTT. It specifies CATSDRGRPGTGELFF.

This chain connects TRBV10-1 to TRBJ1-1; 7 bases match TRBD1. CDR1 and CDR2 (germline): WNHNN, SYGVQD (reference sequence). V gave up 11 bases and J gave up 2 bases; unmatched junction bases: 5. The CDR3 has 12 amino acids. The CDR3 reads CARQGVNTEAFF. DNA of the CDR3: TGCGCCCGACAGGGTGTAAACACTGAAGCTTTCTTT.

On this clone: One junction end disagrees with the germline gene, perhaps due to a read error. Here the CDR3 DNA reads TGTGCCAGCAGCCCTCGGGGAGCGGGGGTATCTTTT. Its protein product is CASSPRGAGVSF. This chain links TRBV5-6 with TRBJ2-3; 8 bases line up with TRBD2. Per germline, CDR1 SGHDT and CDR2 YYEEEE. The CDR3 loop spans 12 amino acids.

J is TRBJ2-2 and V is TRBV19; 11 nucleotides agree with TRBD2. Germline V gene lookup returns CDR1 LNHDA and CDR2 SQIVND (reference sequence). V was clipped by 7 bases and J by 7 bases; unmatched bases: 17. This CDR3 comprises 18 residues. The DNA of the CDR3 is TGTGCCAGTACCAAGATCGGAGATAGCGGGGGGGCGGTCGGGGAGCTGTTTTTT. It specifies CASTKIGDSGGAVGELFF.

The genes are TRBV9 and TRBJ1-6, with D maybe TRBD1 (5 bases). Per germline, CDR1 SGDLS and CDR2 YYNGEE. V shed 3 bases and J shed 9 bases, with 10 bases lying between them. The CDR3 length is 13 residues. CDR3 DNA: TGTGCCAGCAGCGCGACGCAGGGTTCACCCCTCCACTTT. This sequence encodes CASSATQGSPLHF.

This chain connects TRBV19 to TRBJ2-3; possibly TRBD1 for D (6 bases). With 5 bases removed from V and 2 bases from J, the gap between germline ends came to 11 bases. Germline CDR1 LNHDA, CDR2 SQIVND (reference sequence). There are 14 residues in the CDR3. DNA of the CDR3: TGTGCCAGTAGTTCACAGGGTCACACAGATACGCAGTATTTT. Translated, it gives CASSSQGHTDTQYF.

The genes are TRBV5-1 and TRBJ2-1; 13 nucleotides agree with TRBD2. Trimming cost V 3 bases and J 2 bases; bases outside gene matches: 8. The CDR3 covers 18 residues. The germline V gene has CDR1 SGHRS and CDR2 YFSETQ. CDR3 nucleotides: TGCGCCAGCAGCTGGTTACCGGGACTAGCGGGAACCTACAATGAGCAGTTCTTC. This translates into CASSWLPGLAGTYNEQFF.

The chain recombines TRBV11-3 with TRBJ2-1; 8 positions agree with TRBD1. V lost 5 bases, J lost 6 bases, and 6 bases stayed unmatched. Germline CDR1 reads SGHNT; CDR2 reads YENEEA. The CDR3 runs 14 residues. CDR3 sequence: CASSPETGGNEQFF. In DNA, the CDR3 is TGTGCCAGCAGCCCTGAAACAGGGGGCAATGAGCAGTTCTTC.

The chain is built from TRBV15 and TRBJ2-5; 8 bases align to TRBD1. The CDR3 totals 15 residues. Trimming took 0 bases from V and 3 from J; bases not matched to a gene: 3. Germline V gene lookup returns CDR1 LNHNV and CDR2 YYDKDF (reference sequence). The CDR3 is CATSRDGQGEETQYF. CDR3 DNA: TGTGCCACCAGCAGAGACGGACAGGGAGAAGAGACCCAGTACTTC.

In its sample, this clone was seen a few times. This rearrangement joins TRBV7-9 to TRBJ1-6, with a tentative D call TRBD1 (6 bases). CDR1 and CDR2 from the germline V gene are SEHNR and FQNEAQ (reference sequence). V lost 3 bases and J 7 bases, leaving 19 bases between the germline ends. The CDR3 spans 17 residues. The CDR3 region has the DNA TGTGCCAGCAGCTTCCTAACCAGTGACAGGTTGAATTCACCCCTCCACTTT. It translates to CASSFLTSDRLNSPLHF.

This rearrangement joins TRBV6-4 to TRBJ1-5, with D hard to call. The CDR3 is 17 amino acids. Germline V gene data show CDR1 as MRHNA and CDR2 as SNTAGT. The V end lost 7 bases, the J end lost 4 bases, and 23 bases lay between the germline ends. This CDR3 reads CASTQGRTGIVNQPQHF. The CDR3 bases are TGTGCCAGCACTCAAGGACGGACGGGGATAGTGAATCAGCCCCAGCATTTT.

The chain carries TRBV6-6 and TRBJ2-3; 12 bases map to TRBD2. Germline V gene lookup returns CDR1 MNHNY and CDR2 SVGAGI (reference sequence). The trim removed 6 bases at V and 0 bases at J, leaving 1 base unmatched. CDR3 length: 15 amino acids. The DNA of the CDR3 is TGTGCCAGCAGGGGACTAGCGGGTAGCACAGATACGCAGTATTTT. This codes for CASRGLAGSTDTQYF.

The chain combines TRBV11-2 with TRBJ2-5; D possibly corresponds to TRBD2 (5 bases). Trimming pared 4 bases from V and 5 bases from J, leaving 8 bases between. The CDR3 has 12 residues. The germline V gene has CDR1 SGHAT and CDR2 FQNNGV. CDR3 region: CASSSEVETQYF. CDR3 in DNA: TGTGCCAGCAGCTCGGAGGTGGAGACCCAGTACTTC.

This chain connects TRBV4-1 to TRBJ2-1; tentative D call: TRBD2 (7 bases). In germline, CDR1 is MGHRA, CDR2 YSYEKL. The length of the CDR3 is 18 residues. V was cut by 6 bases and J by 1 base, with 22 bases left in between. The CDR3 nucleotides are TGCGCCAGCAGGGACGGAGGGGGAGGGACACGATCCTACAATGAGCAGTTCTTC. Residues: CASRDGGGGTRSYNEQFF.

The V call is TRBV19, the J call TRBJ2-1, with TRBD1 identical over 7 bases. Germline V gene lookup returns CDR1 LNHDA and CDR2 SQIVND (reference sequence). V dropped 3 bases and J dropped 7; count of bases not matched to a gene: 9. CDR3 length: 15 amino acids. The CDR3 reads CASSIQGVSGNEQFF. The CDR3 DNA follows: TGTGCCAGTAGTATTCAGGGGGTCTCTGGAAATGAGCAGTTCTTC.

CDR3 amino acids: CASSPAGSLGLNTIYF. CDR3 nucleotides: TGCGCCAGCAGCCCTGCGGGAAGCCTTGGGTTAAACACCATATATTTT. V and J are TRBV5-1 and TRBJ1-3; D gene ambiguous. Germline lookup yields CDR1 SGHRS and CDR2 YFSETQ. The CDR3 loop spans 16 amino acids. V was cut by 4 bases and J by 6 bases, with 20 bases left in between.

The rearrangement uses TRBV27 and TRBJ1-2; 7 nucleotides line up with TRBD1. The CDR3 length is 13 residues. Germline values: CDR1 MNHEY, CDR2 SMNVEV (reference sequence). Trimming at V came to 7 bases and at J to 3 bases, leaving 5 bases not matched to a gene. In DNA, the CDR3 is TGTGCCAGCACCACGACAGGGTACTATGGCTACACCTTC. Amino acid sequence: CASTTTGYYGYTF.

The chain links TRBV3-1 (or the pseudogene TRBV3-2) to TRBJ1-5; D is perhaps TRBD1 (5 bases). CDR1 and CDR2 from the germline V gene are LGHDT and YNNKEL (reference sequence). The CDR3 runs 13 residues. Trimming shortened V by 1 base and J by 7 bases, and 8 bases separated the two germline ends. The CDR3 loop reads CASSQGGGQPQHF. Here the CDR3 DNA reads TGTGCCAGCAGCCAAGGGGGCGGACAGCCCCAGCATTTT.

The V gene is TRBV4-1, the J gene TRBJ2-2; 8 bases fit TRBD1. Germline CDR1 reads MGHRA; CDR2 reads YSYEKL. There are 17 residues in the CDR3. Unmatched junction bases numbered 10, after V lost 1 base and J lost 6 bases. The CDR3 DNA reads TGCGCCAGCAGCCAAGGTCCAGCAGGGGGCGCCTCCGGGGAGCTGTTTTTT. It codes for CASSQGPAGGASGELFF.

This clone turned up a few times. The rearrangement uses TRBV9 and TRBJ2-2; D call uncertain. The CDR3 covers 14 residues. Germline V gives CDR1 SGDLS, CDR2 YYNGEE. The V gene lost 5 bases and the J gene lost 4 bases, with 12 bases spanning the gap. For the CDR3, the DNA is TGTGCCAGCAGTGAGACCCCAGGCACCGGGGAGCTGTTTTTT. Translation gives CASSETPGTGELFF.

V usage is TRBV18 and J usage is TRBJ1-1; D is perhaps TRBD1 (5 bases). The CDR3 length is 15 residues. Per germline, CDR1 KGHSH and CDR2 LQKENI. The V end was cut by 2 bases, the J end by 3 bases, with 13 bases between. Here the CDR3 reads CASSPSIGADTEAFF. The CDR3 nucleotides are TGTGCCAGCTCACCATCAATAGGGGCGGACACTGAAGCTTTCTTT. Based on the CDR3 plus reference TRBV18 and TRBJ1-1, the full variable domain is NAGVMQNPRHLVRRRGQEARLRCSPMKGHSHVYWYRQLPEEGLKFMVYLQKENIIDESGMPKERFSAEFPKEGPSILRIQQVVRGDSAAYFCASSPSIGADTEAFFGQGTRLTVV.

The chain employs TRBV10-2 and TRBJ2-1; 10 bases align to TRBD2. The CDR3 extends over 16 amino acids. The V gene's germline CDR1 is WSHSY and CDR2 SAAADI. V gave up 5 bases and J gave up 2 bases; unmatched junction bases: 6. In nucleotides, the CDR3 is TGCGCCAGCAGTACATATCTAGCGGGGGCCTACAATGAGCAGTTCTTC. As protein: CASSTYLAGAYNEQFF.

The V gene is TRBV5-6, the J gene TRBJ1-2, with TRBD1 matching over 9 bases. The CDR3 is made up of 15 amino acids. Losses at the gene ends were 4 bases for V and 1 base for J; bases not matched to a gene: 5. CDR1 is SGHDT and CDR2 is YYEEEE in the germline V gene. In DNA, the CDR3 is TGTGCCAGCAGCCCTGGGACAGGGAGTAACTATGGCTACACCTTC. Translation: CASSPGTGSNYGYTF.

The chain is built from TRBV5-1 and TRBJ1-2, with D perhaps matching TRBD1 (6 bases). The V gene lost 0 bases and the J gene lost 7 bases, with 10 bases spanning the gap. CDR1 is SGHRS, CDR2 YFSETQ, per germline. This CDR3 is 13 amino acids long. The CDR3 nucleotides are TGCGCCAGCAGCTTGGGGTCCAGGGGTGGCTACACCTTC. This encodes CASSLGSRGGYTF. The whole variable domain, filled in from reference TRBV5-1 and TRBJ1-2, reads KAGVTQTPRYLIKTRGQQVTLSCSPISGHRSVSWYQQTPGQGLQFLFEYFSETQRNKGNFPGRFSGRQFSNSRSEMNVSTLELGDSALYLCASSLGSRGGYTFGSGTRLTVV.

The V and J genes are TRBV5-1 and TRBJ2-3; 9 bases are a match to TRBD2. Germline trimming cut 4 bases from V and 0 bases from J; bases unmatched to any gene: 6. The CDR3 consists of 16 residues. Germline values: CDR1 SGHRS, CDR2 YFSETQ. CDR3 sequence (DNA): TGCGCCAGCAGCCTAAGACTAGCGGTCAGCACAGATACGCAGTATTTT. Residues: CASSLRLAVSTDTQYF.

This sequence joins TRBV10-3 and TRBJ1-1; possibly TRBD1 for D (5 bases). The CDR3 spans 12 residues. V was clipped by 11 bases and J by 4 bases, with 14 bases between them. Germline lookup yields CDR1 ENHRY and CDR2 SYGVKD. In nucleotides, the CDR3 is TGTGCCGTGCAGGGTCTGGGCACTGAAGCTTTCTTT. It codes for CAVQGLGTEAFF.

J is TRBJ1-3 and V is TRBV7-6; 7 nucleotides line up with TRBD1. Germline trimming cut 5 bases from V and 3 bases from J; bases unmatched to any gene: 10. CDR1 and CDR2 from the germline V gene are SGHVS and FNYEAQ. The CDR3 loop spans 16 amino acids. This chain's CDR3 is CASSPRPDRVGNTIYF. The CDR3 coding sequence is TGTGCCAGCAGCCCGAGGCCCGACAGGGTTGGAAACACCATATATTTT.